The 11 T cell receptor beta chains below come from one sample, sequenced in a study of cytotoxic CD8 clonotypes in ibrutinib-treated CLL. Produced via immunoSEQ multiplex PCR; TCRdb's table is partial and in-frame only. The data contain under 200,000 clones, under 85% of them singletons. The starting material was PBMCs, obtained after 24 months of ibrutinib treatment. The receptors originated from a human donor with chronic lymphocytic leukemia.

The chain employs TRBV6-5 and TRBJ2-7, with D perhaps being TRBD1 or TRBD2 (5 bases each). V shed 5 bases and J shed 0 bases, with 8 bases lying between them. The CDR3 consists of 13 residues. In germline, CDR1 is MNHEY, CDR2 SVGAGI. The CDR3: CASSRGHSYEQYF. CDR3 nucleotide sequence: TGTGCCAGCAGTCGGGGCCACTCCTACGAGCAGTACTTC.

The rearrangement links TRBV5-1 to TRBJ2-1; D gene uncertain. Trimming took 0 bases from V and 0 from J, leaving 7 bases between them. The CDR3 length is 15 residues. In germline, CDR1 is SGHRS, CDR2 YFSETQ. The CDR3 is CASSLAESSYNEQFF. The CDR3 DNA follows: TGCGCCAGCAGCTTGGCCGAAAGCTCCTACAATGAGCAGTTCTTC.

The V call is TRBV29-1, the J call TRBJ2-6; D perhaps matches TRBD1 (6 bases). There are 17 residues in the CDR3. From germline, CDR1 is SQVTM and CDR2 ANQGSEA. Trimming cost V 4 bases and J 0 bases, with 16 bases left between them. CDR3 amino acids: CSVVQGLPLSGANVLTF. The CDR3 nucleotides read TGCAGCGTTGTACAGGGCCTCCCCCTCTCTGGGGCCAACGTCCTGACTTTC.

The chain joins TRBV5-1 to TRBJ1-2; TRBD1 might be the D (5 bases). Germline V lookup: CDR1 SGHRS, CDR2 YFSETQ. The CDR3 covers 14 residues. Trimming took off 0 bases at V and 2 bases at J, with 8 bases between the two ends. The CDR3 loop is CASSLEGKNYGYTF. The CDR3 DNA sequence: TGCGCCAGCAGCTTGGAGGGGAAGAACTATGGCTACACCTTC.

This sequence joins TRBV28 and TRBJ2-3; 9 bases are a match to TRBD1. The CDR3 loop spans 16 amino acids. The ends lost 3 bases at V and 1 base at J; junction bases unmatched: 5. In germline, CDR1 is MDHEN, CDR2 SYDVKM. CDR3 amino acids: CASSLAGQGGTDTQYF. For the CDR3, the DNA is TGTGCCAGCAGTTTGGCGGGACAGGGAGGCACAGATACGCAGTATTTT.

This chain uses TRBV7-2 with TRBJ2-3; 10 bases match TRBD1. This CDR3 is 18 amino acids long. J was trimmed by 0 bases and V by 4 bases; bases with no gene match: 10. Germline CDR1 is SGHTA and CDR2 is FQGNSA. The CDR3 sequence: CASSSPGQGYSSTDTQYF. The CDR3, as DNA: TGTGCCAGCAGCTCACCGGGACAGGGGTACTCTAGCACAGATACGCAGTATTTT. The full variable domain, its missing parts supplied by reference TRBV7-2 and TRBJ2-3, is GAGVSQSPSNKVTEKGKDVELRCDPISGHTALYWYRQSLGQGLEFLIYFQGNSAPDKSGLPSDRFSAERTGGSVSTLTIQRTQQEDSAVYLCASSSPGQGYSSTDTQYFGPGTRLTVL.

The genes are TRBV18 and TRBJ1-5; D is perhaps TRBD1 (6 bases). Per the germline V gene, CDR1 is KGHSH and CDR2 is LQKENI. This CDR3 is built from 15 residues. Trimming stripped 4 bases from V and 10 bases from J, with 20 bases between. Written as DNA, the CDR3 is TGTGCCAGCTCACTAAGTTACAGGGAAAATTCTCCCCAGCATTTT. Translated, it gives CASSLSYRENSPQHF.

This sequence joins TRBV29-1 and TRBJ1-1, with no clear D. The CDR3 contains 12 residues. V was shortened by 7 bases and J by 1 base, with 10 bases between the two germline ends. The germline CDR1 and CDR2 sequences are SQVTM and ANQGSEA. For the CDR3, the DNA is TGCAGCGGGGGAGCAAGGAACACTGAAGCTTTCTTT. Protein product: CSGGARNTEAFF.

This sequence joins TRBV20-1 and TRBJ1-2; no clear D. Germline lookup yields CDR1 DFQATT and CDR2 SNEGSKA (reference sequence). V was cut by 5 bases and J by 3 bases, with 4 bases left in between. CDR3 size: 10 residues. CDR3 coding DNA: TGCAGTGCTCATGACTATGGCTACACCTTC. Translating it yields CSAHDYGYTF.

This chain links TRBV5-1 with TRBJ2-7; the match to TRBD2 covers 7 bases. The germline gives CDR1 SGHRS, CDR2 YFSETQ. CDR3 length equals 14 residues. Trimming cost V 3 bases and J 2 bases; bases outside gene matches: 5. The CDR3 spells CASSWSGTTYEQYF. CDR3 sequence (DNA): TGCGCCAGCAGCTGGTCCGGGACTACCTACGAGCAGTACTTC.

The rearrangement joins TRBV11-3 to TRBJ2-5, with unresolved D. CDR3 size: 13 residues. Looked up from germline, CDR1 is SGHNT and CDR2 is YENEEA. Deletions cut 1 base from V and 3 bases from J, with 6 bases between. Here the CDR3 DNA reads TGTGCCAGCAGCTTAGGGCCTAAAGAGACCCAGTACTTC. Encoded protein: CASSLGPKETQYF. Drawing the rest from reference TRBV11-3 and TRBJ2-5, the complete variable domain is EAGVVQSPRYKIIEKKQPVAFWCNPISGHNTLYWYLQNLGQGPELLIRYENEEAVDDSQLPKDRFSAERLKGVDSTLKIQPAELGDSAVYLCASSLGPKETQYFGPGTRLLVL.